The 21 T cell receptor beta chains below were found in one sample sequenced in a study of identical twins. TCRdb recomputed calls from the 5' RACE reads with MiXCR, one row per CDR3 protein. The sample includes fewer than 900,000 distinct CDR3 sequences, around a sixth of them seen just once. These records were also assigned to another study, of T cells expressing NK-cell markers.

The sequencing input was PBMCs. The receptors stem from a woman between 18 and 30 years old in good health.

The chain joins TRBV20-1 to TRBJ2-1; the D gene is possibly TRBD2 (6 bases). The germline CDR1 and CDR2 sequences are DFQATT and SNEGSKA (reference sequence). The CDR3 consists of 11 residues. Trimming left V 6 bases short and J 6 bases short, with 9 bases between. CDR3 DNA: TGCAGTGCCCGGGACTTCAATGAGCAGTTCTTC. Protein: CSARDFNEQFF.

This chain connects TRBV5-1 to TRBJ2-1; TRBD2 matches 7 bases. The germline CDR1 and CDR2 sequences are SGHRS and YFSETQ. This CDR3 spans 13 amino acids. Germline trimming cut 1 base from V and 9 bases from J; bases unmatched to any gene: 4. The CDR3 nucleotides are TGCGCCAGCAGCTTGATTCCGGGGGGTGAGCAGTTCTTC. Translated: CASSLIPGGEQFF.

The CDR3 DNA is TGTGCCAGCAGTTATCTAAACACCATATATTTT. This translates into CASSYLNTIYF. This chain uses TRBV6-5 with TRBJ1-3; D not certain. The CDR3 consists of 11 residues. V lost 3 bases and J lost 6, with 3 bases in between. CDR1 is MNHEY and CDR2 is SVGAGI in the germline V gene.

This clonotype came up a few times. This chain uses TRBV5-1 with TRBJ2-7; 9 bases fit TRBD1. The CDR3 totals 16 residues. The germline V gene encodes CDR1 SGHRS and CDR2 YFSETQ. V lost 1 base, J lost 5 bases, and 10 bases stayed unmatched. This CDR3 reads CASSLQPPGQGDEQYF. CDR3 in DNA: TGCGCCAGCAGCTTGCAACCTCCGGGACAGGGAGACGAGCAGTACTTC.

This sequence joins TRBV12-3 or TRBV12-4 and TRBJ1-5; tentative D call: TRBD1 (6 bases). CDR3 size: 18 residues. V lost 5 bases and J lost 1, with 21 bases in between. This CDR3 is CASSPPGTSLSSNQPQHF. In nucleotides, the CDR3 is TGTGCCAGCAGTCCCCCCGGGACAAGTTTGTCGAGCAATCAGCCCCAGCATTTT.

The V gene is TRBV7-2, the J gene TRBJ2-1, with 10 bases matching TRBD1. Germline trimming cut 1 base from V and 15 bases from J; bases unmatched to any gene: 9. This CDR3 comprises 14 residues. Germline values: CDR1 SGHTA, CDR2 FQGNSA. CDR3 amino acids: CASSLGGPGQGLFF. In nucleotides, the CDR3 is TGTGCCAGCAGCTTAGGGGGGCCGGGACAGGGGCTGTTCTTC.

This clonotype has only a few counts. This chain uses TRBV27 with TRBJ2-7; 7 nucleotides agree with TRBD1. The V segment lost 6 bases and the J segment 1 base; nucleotides outside the gene matches: 6. The CDR3 totals 14 residues. Germline V gene sequence: CDR1 MNHEY, CDR2 SMNVEV (reference sequence). The CDR3: CASRATGHSYEQYF. In DNA, the CDR3 is TGTGCCAGCAGAGCGACAGGGCATTCCTACGAGCAGTACTTC.

This clonotype was seen a few times. The chain uses TRBV5-1 and TRBJ1-1; D is perhaps TRBD1 (5 bases). Germline CDR1 and CDR2: SGHRS and YFSETQ. The CDR3 contains 13 residues. Trimming took off 5 bases at V and 1 base at J, with 9 bases between the two ends. The CDR3: CASRGATNTEAFF. For the CDR3, the DNA is TGCGCCAGCAGAGGGGCCACGAACACTGAAGCTTTCTTT.

This clonotype was seen a few times. The chain employs TRBV5-1 and TRBJ2-5; D is unresolved. The V gene's germline CDR1 is SGHRS and CDR2 YFSETQ. V was trimmed by 1 base and J by 5 bases, leaving 18 bases between them. This CDR3 spans 16 amino acids. The CDR3 protein is CASSLQSDLLRETQYF. The DNA of the CDR3 is TGCGCCAGCAGCTTGCAGTCAGATCTACTGCGGGAGACCCAGTACTTC.

In this sample, this clonotype turned up once. The CDR3 bases are TGTGCCAGCAGCGTTGGAGGGAGGGCCACCGGGGAGCTGTTTTTT. It specifies CASSVGGRATGELFF. The chain employs TRBV9 and TRBJ2-2, with 7 bases aligning to TRBD2. Germline CDR1 reads SGDLS; CDR2 reads YYNGEE. This CDR3 region has 15 residues. The V gene end was trimmed by 2 bases and the J gene end by 4 bases; junction bases not matched to a gene: 5.

This clonotype was observed a handful of times. The genes are TRBV20-1 and TRBJ1-5; unclear D gene. V lost 0 bases and J 9 bases, leaving 12 bases between the germline ends. Per the germline V gene, CDR1 is DFQATT and CDR2 is SNEGSKA (reference sequence). The CDR3 is 13 residues long. The CDR3 here is CSARDGFARPQHF. The CDR3 coding sequence is TGCAGTGCTAGAGATGGTTTTGCGCGGCCCCAGCATTTT.

Only a few counts were recorded for this clonotype. This rearrangement joins TRBV7-2 to TRBJ2-4, with 8 positions matching TRBD1. This CDR3 spans 15 amino acids. Germline CDR1 reads SGHTA; CDR2 reads FQGNSA. Trimming cost V 1 base and J 9 bases; bases outside gene matches: 8. Here the CDR3 reads CASSLGSGQGRIQYF. CDR3 DNA: TGTGCCAGCAGCTTAGGTTCAGGACAGGGTCGCATTCAGTACTTC.

The chain employs TRBV5-1 and TRBJ2-1, with D perhaps TRBD2 (5 bases). The CDR3 totals 13 residues. Trimming took 6 bases from V and 0 from J, leaving 7 bases between them. The germline CDR1 and CDR2 sequences are SGHRS and YFSETQ. CDR3 bases: TGCGCCAGCATCGGGGTCTCCTACAATGAGCAGTTCTTC. It specifies CASIGVSYNEQFF.

The V call is TRBV6-5, the J call TRBJ2-7; TRBD2 matches 8 bases. Germline V gene sequence: CDR1 MNHEY, CDR2 SVGAGI. Trimming at V came to 3 bases and at J to 1 base, leaving 5 bases not matched to a gene. The CDR3 length is 15 residues. The DNA of the CDR3 is TGTGCCAGCAGTTATGCCGGGACTAGATCCTACGAGCAGTACTTC. Translated, it gives CASSYAGTRSYEQYF.

In its sample, this clonotype was seen a few times. The chain recombines TRBV6-1 with TRBJ2-3, with 7 positions matching TRBD2. This CDR3 is built from 16 residues. With V trimmed by 6 bases and J by 1 base, 10 bases remained unmatched. Germline loops: CDR1 MNHNS, CDR2 SASEGT. The DNA for the CDR3 is TGTGCCAGCAGCCCAGCGCTAGCGGCCCGCACAGATACGCAGTATTTT. It encodes CASSPALAARTDTQYF.

This chain uses TRBV7-2 with TRBJ2-7, with 8 bases lining up with TRBD1. With 5 bases clipped from V and 12 bases from J, the junction kept 12 bases outside the gene matches. The CDR3 runs to 13 residues. Per the germline V gene, CDR1 is SGHTA and CDR2 is FQGNSA. The CDR3, as DNA: TGTGCCAGCAGCCCCGGCGCCGGGACAGGAATGTACTTC. Translated: CASSPGAGTGMYF.

This clonotype showed up just a few times. The rearrangement joins TRBV10-3 to TRBJ2-7, with 8 bases matching TRBD1. V was pared by 10 bases and J by 7 bases, with 9 bases of the junction left unmatched. Germline CDR1 reads ENHRY; CDR2 reads SYGVKD. The CDR3 covers 12 residues. The CDR3 sequence is CATGTGRREQYF. The CDR3 nucleotides are TGTGCCACAGGGACAGGCCGGCGGGAGCAGTACTTC.

There are a few counts of this clonotype. This chain links TRBV3-1 with TRBJ1-1; D gene uncertain. The germline gives CDR1 LGHDT, CDR2 YNNKEL (reference sequence). The CDR3 covers 17 residues. V lost 4 bases, J lost 0 bases, and 18 bases lay in between. CDR3 region: CASSPKASFTMNTEAFF. In DNA form, the CDR3 reads TGTGCCAGCAGCCCTAAGGCCAGTTTTACCATGAACACTGAAGCTTTCTTT.

V and J are TRBV6-5 and TRBJ1-6; the match to TRBD1 covers 7 bases. CDR1 and CDR2 from the germline V gene are MNHEY and SVGAGI. J lost 7 bases, V lost 0 bases, and 9 bases had no gene match. The CDR3 length is 17 residues. CDR3 in amino acids: CASSYSRGGNQNSPLHF. In DNA form, the CDR3 reads TGTGCCAGCAGTTACTCGAGAGGGGGCAACCAAAATTCACCCCTCCACTTT.

This clonotype was observed a handful of times. This chain uses TRBV6-1 with TRBJ2-7, with TRBD1 matching 8 bases. Unmatched junction bases numbered 16, after V lost 6 bases and J lost 6 bases. Germline-derived CDR1 and CDR2 are MNHNS and SASEGT. This CDR3 has 16 amino acids. The CDR3 sequence: CASSRKGQELRGEQYF. CDR3 coding DNA: TGTGCCAGCAGCCGAAAGGGACAGGAGTTAAGGGGCGAGCAGTACTTC.

This clonotype was counted a few times. J is TRBJ2-7 and V is TRBV7-9; 7 bases are shared with TRBD2. This CDR3 region has 15 residues. Germline loops: CDR1 SEHNR, CDR2 FQNEAQ (reference sequence). Unmatched junction bases numbered 7, after V lost 2 bases and J lost 3 bases. CDR3 region: CASSLQGSSGYEQYF. For the CDR3, the DNA is TGTGCCAGCAGCTTACAGGGTTCTAGCGGCTACGAGCAGTACTTC.